This TCR beta chain stems from a study of shared clonotypes between healthy human individuals. Germline V gives CDR1 SGHDN, CDR2 FVKESK. CDR3 length: 19 amino acids. Trimming took 0 bases from V and 4 from J; bases not matched to a gene: 16. The assay was immunoSEQ multiplex PCR, and TCRdb's table has in-frame clones only and misses some. The data show roughly 1.4 million clones, approximately 98.5% seen once. The sequencing input was naive CD4+ T cells sorted from blood. Subset denoted: CD45RA+ positively selected. The chain links TRBV14 to TRBJ1-2; 8 bases agree with TRBD1. The sequence was obtained from a man aged 25 to 40 in good health. The DNA of the CDR3 is TGTGCCAGCAGCCAAGATGTCTGGCAGGGGGCCGGGAGAAGCTATGGCTACACCTTC. Protein: CASSQDVWQGAGRSYGYTF.